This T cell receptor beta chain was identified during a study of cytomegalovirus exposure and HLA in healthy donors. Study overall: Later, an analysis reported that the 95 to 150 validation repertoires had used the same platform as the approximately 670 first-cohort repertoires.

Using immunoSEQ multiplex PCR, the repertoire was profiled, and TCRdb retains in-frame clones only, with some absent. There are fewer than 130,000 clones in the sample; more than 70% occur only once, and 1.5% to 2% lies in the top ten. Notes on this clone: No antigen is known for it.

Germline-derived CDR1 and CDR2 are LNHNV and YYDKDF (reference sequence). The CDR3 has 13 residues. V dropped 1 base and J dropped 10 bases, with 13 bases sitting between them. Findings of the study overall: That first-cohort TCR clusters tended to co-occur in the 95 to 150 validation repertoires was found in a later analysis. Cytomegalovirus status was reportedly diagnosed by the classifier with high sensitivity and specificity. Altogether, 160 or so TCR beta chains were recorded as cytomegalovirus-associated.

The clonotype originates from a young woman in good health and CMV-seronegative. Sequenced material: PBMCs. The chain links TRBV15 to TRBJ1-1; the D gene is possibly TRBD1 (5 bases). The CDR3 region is CATSRVDISRAFF. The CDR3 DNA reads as TGTGCCACCAGCAGAGTGGACATCTCGAGAGCTTTCTTT.